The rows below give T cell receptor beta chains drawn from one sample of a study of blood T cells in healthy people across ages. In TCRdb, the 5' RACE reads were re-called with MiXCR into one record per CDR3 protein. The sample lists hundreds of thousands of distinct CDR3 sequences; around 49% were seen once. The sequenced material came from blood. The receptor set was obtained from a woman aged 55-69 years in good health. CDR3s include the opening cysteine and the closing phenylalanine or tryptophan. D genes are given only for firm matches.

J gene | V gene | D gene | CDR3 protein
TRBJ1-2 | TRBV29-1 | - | CSTGGADGYTF
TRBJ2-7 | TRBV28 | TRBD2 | CASMGLAGSYEQYF
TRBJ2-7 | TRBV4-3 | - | CASSQVVSYEQYF
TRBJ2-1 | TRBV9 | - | CASSVVGRGDEQFF
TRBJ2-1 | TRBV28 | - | CASSLSAGTGTYEQFF
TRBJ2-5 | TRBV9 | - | CASSVNPQGQETQYF
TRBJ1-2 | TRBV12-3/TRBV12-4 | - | CASSLMGGAGGYTF
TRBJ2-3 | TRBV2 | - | CASHPGENHADTQYF
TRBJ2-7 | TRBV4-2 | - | CASSRRPRAHEQYF
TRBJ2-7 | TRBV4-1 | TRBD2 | CASSPKKLAGAYEQYF
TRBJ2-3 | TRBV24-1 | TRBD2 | CATRTSGSDTQYF
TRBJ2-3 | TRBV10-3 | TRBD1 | CAIKGGDRGTDTQYF
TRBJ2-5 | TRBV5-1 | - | CASGLGLGSETQYF
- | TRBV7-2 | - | CASSPWEARGIQYF
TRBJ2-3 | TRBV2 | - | CASSEEGSGDTQYF
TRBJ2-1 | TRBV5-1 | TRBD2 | CASSLTTSGTNEQFF
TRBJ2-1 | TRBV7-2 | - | CASKRRVGGAGEQFF
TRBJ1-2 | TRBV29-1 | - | CSVERPGLGYGYTF
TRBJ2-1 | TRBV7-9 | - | CASSPSERDNEQFF
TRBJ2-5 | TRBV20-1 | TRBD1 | CSAREGTDPKTQYF
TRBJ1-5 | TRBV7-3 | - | CASSLRGVPYQPQHF
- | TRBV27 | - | CASTLGGEGGEQYF
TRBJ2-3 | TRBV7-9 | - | CASSLAYTTDTQYF
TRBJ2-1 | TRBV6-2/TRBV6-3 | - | CASSFTSSSLNEQFF
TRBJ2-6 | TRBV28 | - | CASRNSRGAWANVLTF
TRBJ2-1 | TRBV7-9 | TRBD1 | CASSSDRAPYNEQFF
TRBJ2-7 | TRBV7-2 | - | CASSSNWGEQYF
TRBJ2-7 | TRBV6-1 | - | CASLATVTYEQYF
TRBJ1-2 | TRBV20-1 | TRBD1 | CSARTGDLNYGYTF
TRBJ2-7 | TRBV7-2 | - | CASSVSRDLSYEQYF
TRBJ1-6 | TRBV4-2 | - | CASCGRGNSPLHF
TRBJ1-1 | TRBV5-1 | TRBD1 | CASSPDRAGVGAFF
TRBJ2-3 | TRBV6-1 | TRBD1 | CVSSPTGAGDTQYF
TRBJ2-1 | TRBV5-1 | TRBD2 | CASTTSGSGNEQFF
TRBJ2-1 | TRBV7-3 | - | CASSLIHGPYNEQFF
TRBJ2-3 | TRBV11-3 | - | CASSLGDYITDTQYF
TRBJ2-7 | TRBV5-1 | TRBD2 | CASAGTSGYEQYF
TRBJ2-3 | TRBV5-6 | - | CASSLSQGPDTQYF
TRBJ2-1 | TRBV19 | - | CASTPTGNEYNEQFF
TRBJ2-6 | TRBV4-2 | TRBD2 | CASSQELAGSGANVLTF
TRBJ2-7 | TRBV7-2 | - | CASSLTPIEGEQYF
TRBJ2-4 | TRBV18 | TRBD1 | CASSSGQEKLYF
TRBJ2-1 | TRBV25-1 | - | CASSEIGRSSYNEQFF
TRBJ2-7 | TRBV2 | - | CASSVRGPPNYEQYF
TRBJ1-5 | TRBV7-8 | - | CASQPGYSNQPQHF
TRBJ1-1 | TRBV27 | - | CASSPANTEAFF
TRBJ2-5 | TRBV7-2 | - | CASSLVKETQYF
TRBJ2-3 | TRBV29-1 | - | CSVEDDNRATDTQYF
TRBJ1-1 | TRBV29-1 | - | CSVGRQRTEAFF
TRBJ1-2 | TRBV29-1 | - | CSVGDIADRYGYTF
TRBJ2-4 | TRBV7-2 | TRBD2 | CASSPPGLRNIQYF
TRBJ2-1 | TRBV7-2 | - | CASSSGTSYNEQFF
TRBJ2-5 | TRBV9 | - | CASSEAPDVETQYF
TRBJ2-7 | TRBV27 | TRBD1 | CASSFVRGQGTYEQYF
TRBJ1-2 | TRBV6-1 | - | CASQVVGAGDGYTF
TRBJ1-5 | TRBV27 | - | CATGGSQPQHF
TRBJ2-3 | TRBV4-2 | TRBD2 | CASSQGLAEGTDTQYF
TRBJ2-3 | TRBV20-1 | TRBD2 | CSAALLKREIDTQYF
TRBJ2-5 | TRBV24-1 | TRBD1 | CATSDPTPGQGQETQYF
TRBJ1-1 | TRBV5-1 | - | CASSLGGKGTEAFF